The 16 T cell receptor beta chains in this list originate from one sample, sequenced in a study of shared clonotypes between healthy human individuals. The repertoire was sequenced with immunoSEQ multiplex PCR; TCRdb's copy has only in-frame clones and lacks some. This table has approximately 330,000 clones, about 70% appearing once. Sequenced input: memory CD4+ T cells sorted from blood. Sample subset: CD45RA-negative fraction. Receptor source: a man under 40 in good health.

This chain links TRBV6-1 with TRBJ1-1, with no clear D. CDR1 and CDR2 from the germline V gene are MNHNS and SASEGT. V lost 7 bases and J 1 base, leaving 10 bases between the germline ends. This CDR3 has 13 amino acids. Here the CDR3 DNA reads TGTGCCAGCATGTTAGGGAGGAACACTGAAGCTTTCTTT. Amino acid sequence: CASMLGRNTEAFF.

This clone was detected only a few times. V usage is TRBV25-1 and J usage is TRBJ1-2; D is undetermined. Germline assignment: CDR1 MGHDK and CDR2 SYGVNS. This CDR3 has 14 amino acids. With 1 base removed from V and 8 bases from J, the gap between germline ends came to 14 bases. The CDR3 coding sequence is TGTGCCAGCAGTGAATTTTCGATTGGAGGAGGCTACACCTTC. As protein: CASSEFSIGGGYTF.

The V and J genes are TRBV4-2 and TRBJ2-3, with TRBD2 matching 9 bases. Germline V gene sequence: CDR1 LGHNA, CDR2 YNFKEQ. The CDR3 is 15 amino acids. V shed 1 base, J shed 2 bases, and the junction held 1 base outside the gene matches. CDR3 sequence reads: CASSQVAGATDTQYF. CDR3 coding DNA: TGTGCCAGCAGCCAAGTAGCGGGAGCCACAGATACGCAGTATTTT.

V is TRBV5-4 and J is TRBJ2-1; 12 bases map to TRBD2. Trimming cost V 6 bases and J 6 bases; bases outside gene matches: 19. CDR1 and CDR2 from the germline V gene are SGHNT and YYREEE (reference sequence). The CDR3 is 19 residues long. DNA of the CDR3: TGTGCCAGCAACGGGGGGGCTAGCGGGAGGGTCGTGGTTGGCAATGAGCAGTTCTTC. Its protein product is CASNGGASGRVVVGNEQFF. Complete variable domain (other parts from reference TRBV5-4 and TRBJ2-1): ETGVTQSPTHLIKTRGQQVTLRCSSQSGHNTVSWYQQALGQGPQFIFQYYREEENGRGNFPPRFSGLQFPNYSSELNVNALELDDSALYLCASNGGASGRVVVGNEQFFGPGTRLTVL.

The table lists this clone with a few counts. The genes are TRBV5-4 and TRBJ2-1, with TRBD1 matching 9 bases. CDR1 and CDR2 from the germline V gene are SGHNT and YYREEE (reference sequence). The CDR3 sequence is 15 residues long. With V trimmed by 0 bases and J by 5 bases, 3 bases remained unmatched. The CDR3 nucleotides read TGTGCCAGCAGCTTGGGACAGGGGGTCCACAATGAGCAGTTCTTC. Translated: CASSLGQGVHNEQFF.

This clone was seen more than once but under ten times. This sequence joins TRBV7-2 and TRBJ2-7, with TRBD2 matching 11 bases. The CDR3 length is 14 residues. CDR1 SGHTA and CDR2 FQGNSA come from the germline V gene. The trim removed 5 bases at V and 2 bases at J, leaving 2 bases unmatched. The CDR3 region is CASSGLAGPYEQYF. DNA of the CDR3: TGTGCCAGCAGCGGACTAGCGGGCCCCTACGAGCAGTACTTC.

A single count supports this clone. This same CDR3 is encoded by further DNA sequences in the sample. The chain has TRBV19 and TRBJ2-7; 8 bases agree with TRBD1. Looked up from germline, CDR1 is LNHDA and CDR2 is SQIVND (reference sequence). Germline trimming cut 8 bases from V and 3 bases from J; bases unmatched to any gene: 3. This CDR3 is built from 12 residues. The CDR3 DNA sequence: TGTGCCAGTTCAGACAGGGGCTACGAGCAGTACTTC. As protein: CASSDRGYEQYF.

This chain links TRBV5-1 with TRBJ1-1, with TRBD1 matching 8 bases. The trim removed 3 bases at V and 4 bases at J, leaving 11 bases unmatched. The germline V gene has CDR1 SGHRS and CDR2 YFSETQ. The CDR3 covers 16 residues. The CDR3 protein is CASSYGDRGGVTEAFF. The CDR3 nucleotides are TGCGCCAGCAGCTACGGAGACAGGGGAGGCGTCACTGAAGCTTTCTTT.

This clone was counted only a few times. The rearrangement joins TRBV28 to TRBJ2-7, with no clear D. This CDR3 has 15 residues. Trimming left V 4 bases short and J 5 bases short, with 18 bases between. CDR1 is MDHEN and CDR2 is SYDVKM in the germline V gene. The CDR3 bases are TGTGCCAGCAGTTCCTCCCCCAGGCAGGTCAACGAGCAGTACTTC. This gives the protein CASSSSPRQVNEQYF.

The gene calls are TRBV9 and TRBJ2-1; D perhaps matches TRBD2 (6 bases). The CDR3 contains 20 residues. Germline CDR1 is SGDLS and CDR2 is YYNGEE. With 0 bases removed from V and 0 bases from J, the gap between germline ends came to 22 bases. In DNA form, the CDR3 reads TGTGCCAGCAGCGTAGGGAGGGTGGGTTATGCGGGTAGCTCCTACAATGAGCAGTTCTTC. Protein product: CASSVGRVGYAGSSYNEQFF.

J is TRBJ2-7 and V is TRBV7-2, with unresolved D. V dropped 0 bases and J dropped 2 bases, with 14 bases sitting between them. The CDR3 loop spans 16 amino acids. CDR1 SGHTA and CDR2 FQGNSA come from the germline V gene. The CDR3 nucleotides read TGTGCCAGCAGCTTAGCGTCGGCAGGAAAAACCTACGAGCAGTACTTC. Translating it yields CASSLASAGKTYEQYF.

The sample holds one count of this clone. Other DNA sequences of this sample code for an identical CDR3. The CDR3 nucleotides read TGTGCCAGCTCACCCAGATCAGATACGCAGTATTTT. It yields the protein CASSPRSDTQYF. The rearrangement joins TRBV18 to TRBJ2-3, with D unclear. Looked up from germline, CDR1 is KGHSH and CDR2 is LQKENI. The CDR3 sequence is 12 residues long. Trimming took off 3 bases at V and 4 bases at J, with 5 bases between the two ends.

J is TRBJ1-2 and V is TRBV28; D ambiguous. CDR3 length: 13 residues. Germline values: CDR1 MDHEN, CDR2 SYDVKM. The V end lost 6 bases, the J end lost 4 bases, and 12 bases lay between the germline ends. DNA for the CDR3: TGTGCCAGCAGCACGGCTAGCCTCTATGGCTACACCTTC. Its translation: CASSTASLYGYTF.

V gene TRBV30 combines with J gene TRBJ1-4; 9 bases agree with TRBD1. V was pared by 5 bases and J by 6 bases, with 10 bases of the junction left unmatched. Germline CDR1 and CDR2: GTSNPN and SVGIG (reference sequence). The CDR3 contains 15 residues. The chain's CDR3 is CAWARTGTGYEKLFF. The CDR3 coding sequence is TGTGCCTGGGCACGAACCGGGACAGGGTATGAAAAACTGTTTTTT.

The V call is TRBV7-8, the J call TRBJ2-1, with D uncertain. The CDR3 consists of 14 residues. The germline gives CDR1 SGHVS, CDR2 FQNEAQ. Trimming stripped 4 bases from V and 6 bases from J, with 13 bases between. The chain's CDR3 is CASSSMGGINEQFF. CDR3 nucleotides: TGTGCCAGCAGCTCTATGGGCGGAATCAATGAGCAGTTCTTC.

The V gene is TRBV5-1, the J gene TRBJ2-5; 7 nucleotides match TRBD1. V shed 2 bases and J 2 bases; nucleotides not matched to a gene: 3. Germline-derived CDR1 and CDR2 are SGHRS and YFSETQ. CDR3 size: 14 residues. CDR3 in DNA: TGCGCCAGCAGCTTCAAACAGGGGCAAGAGACCCAGTACTTC. Encoded protein: CASSFKQGQETQYF.